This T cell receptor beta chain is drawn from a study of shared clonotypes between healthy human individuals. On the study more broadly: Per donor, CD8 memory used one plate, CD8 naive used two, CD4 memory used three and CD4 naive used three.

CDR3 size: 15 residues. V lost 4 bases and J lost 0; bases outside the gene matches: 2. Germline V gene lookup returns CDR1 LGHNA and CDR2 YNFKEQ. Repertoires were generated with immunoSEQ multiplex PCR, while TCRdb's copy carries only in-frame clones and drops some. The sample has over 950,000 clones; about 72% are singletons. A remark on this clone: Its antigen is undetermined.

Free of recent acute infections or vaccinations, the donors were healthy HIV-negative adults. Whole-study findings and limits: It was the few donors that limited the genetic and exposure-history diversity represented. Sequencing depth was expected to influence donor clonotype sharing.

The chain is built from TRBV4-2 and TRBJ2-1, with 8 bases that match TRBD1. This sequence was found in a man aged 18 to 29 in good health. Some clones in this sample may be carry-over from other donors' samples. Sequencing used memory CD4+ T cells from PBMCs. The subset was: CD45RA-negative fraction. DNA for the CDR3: TGTGCCAGCAGCCCAGACAGGGGCTCCTACAATGAGCAGTTCTTC. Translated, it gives CASSPDRGSYNEQFF.